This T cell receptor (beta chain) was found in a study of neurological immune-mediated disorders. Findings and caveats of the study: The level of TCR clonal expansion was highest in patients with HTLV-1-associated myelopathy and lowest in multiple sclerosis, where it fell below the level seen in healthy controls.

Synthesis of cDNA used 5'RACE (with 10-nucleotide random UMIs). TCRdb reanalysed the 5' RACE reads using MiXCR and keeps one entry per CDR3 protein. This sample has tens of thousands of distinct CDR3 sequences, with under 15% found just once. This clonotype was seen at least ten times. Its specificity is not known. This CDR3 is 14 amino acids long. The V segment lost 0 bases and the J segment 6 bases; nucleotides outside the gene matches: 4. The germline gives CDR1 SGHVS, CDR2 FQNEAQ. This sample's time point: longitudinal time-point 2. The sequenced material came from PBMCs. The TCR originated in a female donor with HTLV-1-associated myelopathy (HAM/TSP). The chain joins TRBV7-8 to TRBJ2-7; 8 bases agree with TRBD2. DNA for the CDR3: TGTGCCAGCAGCTTAGCCTATCGGGGGGGCGAGCAGTACTTC. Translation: CASSLAYRGGEQYF.